This record looks at one T cell receptor (beta chain) sequence and its context. Its antigen target is currently unknown. It has no much larger one-base neighbor in the sample; base qualities were not kept. Receptor amplification or capture employed the immunoSEQ multiplex PCR assay. For the multiplex PCR, a mixture combining 60 forward primers for TCR Vbeta segments and 13 reverse primers for TCR Jbeta segments was used. A multiplex PCR assay on genomic DNA amplified the CDR3 region of rearranged TCR beta genes. The amplified TCR beta libraries were sequenced on the Illumina HiSeq System as 87-base-pair reads. The paper's processing steps were these. Across the 700 or so repertoires, a later analysis counted tens of millions of unique TCR beta chains, around 10 million of which were shared by at least two donors. A nearest-neighbor algorithm error-corrected the raw reads and collapsed the reads into unique sequences, merging closely related sequences to remove PCR and sequencing errors. CDR3 sequences were aligned to IMGT reference sequences to assign V, D and J gene segments. For a sequence to be retained, a match of at least six nucleotides to both a V gene segment and a J gene segment was required. Rearrangements were called productive when the CDR3 lacked stop codons and stayed in frame with V and J; all others were non-productive. Following IMGT convention, CDR3 was defined as the stretch from the second conserved V-encoded cysteine to the conserved J-encoded phenylalanine. The earlier analysis of around 640 of the donors excluded sequences that lacked an unambiguous match to a single V gene segment. An earlier analysis of almost 600 of the donors classified V segments as functional when productive rearrangements were above 56.7% and as segregating when the standard deviation between donors was above 5%. A statistical classification framework was built for diagnosing cytomegalovirus status from the catalog of TCR beta chain sequences. In a later analysis, TCR nucleotide sequences were compared against IMGT/GENE-DB human TR gene sequences so that V and J genes could be assigned. A later analysis assigned CDR3 sequences and most-parsimonious VDJ recombination scenarios with the TCRdist pipeline. In a later analysis, each TCR beta chain was defined by its CDR3 amino acid sequence together with its V-gene family, and reads lacking a unique V-gene family were excluded. In a later analysis, 450 to 600 highly shared, low-generation-probability nucleotide sequences were removed to address suspected cross-contamination and a sequencing artifact. In a later analysis, a clonal expansion index was calculated for each public chain from normalized within-repertoire ranks of inferred template counts. Generation probabilities in a later analysis came from a VDJ recombination model fitted to out-of-frame rearrangements, and those results were checked against IGoR. A later analysis scored TCR-TCR, TCR-HLA and TCR-CMV co-occurrence with hypergeometric tests, applying a repertoire-size bias correction to TCR pairs. To estimate false discovery rates, a later analysis permuted the HLA or CMV assignments 20 times. A later analysis grouped co-occurring TCRs with DBSCAN, adding TCRdist sequence similarity when clustering within HLA-allele-positive subsets. For co-occurrence clustering, repertoires with fewer than 30,000 or more than 120,000 public chains were excluded, along with about five repertoires with anomalous nucleotide sharing. TCRdb retrieved this table from immuneACCESS and kept in-frame rearrangements only. Not all clones are present; in checked studies, unresolved V genes account for under half, and no reason is known for the remainder. From that table come the V and J calls and clone size; the DNA was used to work out D and trimming. A total of around 260,000 clones appear in this sample, 80% of them only once. The ten most abundant clones make up over 0.3% of the sample.

This specimen comes from a study of cytomegalovirus exposure and HLA in healthy donors (dated by TCRdb to about 2017). For context, the study as a whole: An earlier analysis of 587 of the donors reported approximately 260 Gb of sequence data and approximately 120 million unique TCR beta sequences obtained from around 170 million T cells. Besides the first cohort of approximately 710 subjects, a separate validation cohort made up of roughly 120 different subjects was used. Every discovery cohort repertoire had been produced on one sequencing platform. A later genetic analysis used genome-wide SNP genotypes for about 55% of the 666 donors, treating that subset as a discovery cohort. The study used immunosequencing to profile the T cell repertoires of approximately 640 subjects and linked those repertoires to cytomegalovirus serostatus. Among roughly 370 genotyped donors of the cohort, an average of around 240,000 unique TCR beta nucleotide sequences were sequenced per donor, roughly 20% of them non-productive. An early release that covered around 590 HLA-typed donors contained about 290 gigabases of sequencing data and tens of millions of unique TCR sequences. A later analysis re-examined previously published TCR beta repertoires from more than 650 donors and added high-resolution HLA genotyping to investigate patterns of TCR occurrence. To predict cytomegalovirus infection status, the study brought together high-throughput TCR immunosequencing, statistical association of individual TCRs with disease status, and machine learning. HLA typing covered class I and class II loci at four-digit resolution. The study aimed to test whether cataloging public T cell receptors could reveal signatures of past pathogen exposure. An earlier analysis of fewer than 700 of the donors applied high-throughput TCR beta sequencing to assess whether each TCR beta V gene segment acted as functional or pseudogenic. Four to six DR-DQ haplotypes were handled as single units for association and clustering because linkage in the cohort was strong. Donor age, sex, ethnicity and CMV serostatus were compiled together with the repertoire data. The number of typed donors differed by locus: roughly 629-630 for A, B, C, DRB1 and DQB1; 500 to 550 for DQA1; 600 to 610 for DPA1; and around 490 for DPB1. In the later analysis, no new phenotypic data were used to find candidate immune exposures; instead, reliance was placed on TCR beta sequences and their occurrence across donors. Of the roughly 400 genotyped donors, 81% were placed in the genetic ancestry cluster associated with self-reported Caucasian donors.

Paper-wide results and their limitations: About 17 rarely observed V segments, including chromosome 9 orphons, were excluded from the earlier analysis of about 610 of the donors because counts were too low. The classifier was reported to diagnose cytomegalovirus status with high specificity and sensitivity in both the original cohort and the validation cohort. An association between a missense DCLRE1C variant and V-gene and J-gene trimming of TCR beta chains was found in a later genetic analysis and replicated in an independent cohort. In a later analysis, HLA-associated TCR beta chains were found to be more clonally expanded and to have lower generation probabilities than equally common non-associated chains. A further reported finding was that TCR beta sequences accurately predicted the HLA-A and HLA-B alleles for most subjects in the first cohort. An earlier analysis of roughly 570 of the donors showed that most TCR beta V segments appeared in productive rearrangements either about 87% or about 30% of the time, which broadly matched IMGT annotations. Immune exposure information for the cohort was limited to CMV serostatus. At a false discovery rate of 0.05, a later analysis linked 16,951 TCR beta sequences to specific HLA alleles. According to a later genetic analysis, donors in an Asian-associated ancestry cluster had fewer N-insertions in productive TCRs than the approximately 670-donor mean. Correlated functional status among segregating V segments might be attributable to linkage disequilibrium, but an unknown experimental factor could not be ruled out. It was suggested by the authors that the approach could potentially be generalized to other disease states and immunological phenotypes. In the study, 150 to 200 TCR beta chains were listed as associated with cytomegalovirus. The cohort was sequenced for TCR beta chains only, and without alpha or paired-chain data the features that could be detected were limited. Roughly uniform sequencing depth across donors was assumed in presence/absence analyses, although this assumption may not hold. In vitro tests confirmed that a few of the cytomegalovirus-associated TCR beta chains recognize cytomegalovirus antigens. According to a later analysis, parvovirus B19, influenza, CMV and Epstein-Barr virus appeared linked to several top co-occurrence clusters. Some IMGT-functional V segments, including TRBV6-2 and TRBV6-3, could not be distinguished by the 87-base-pair reads and were therefore excluded. Strong co-occurrence of HLA alleles, especially DR and DQ, made assigning TCR associations to individual alleles difficult. In a later analysis, the rate of TCR association differed among HLA loci, with DRB1 alleles having the most associated TCRs and HLA-C alleles having the fewest. A later analysis found that most CMV-associated TCR beta chains appeared HLA-restricted, with HLA associations seemingly driven largely by CMV exposure. The sequencing pipeline was judged likely to have produced a cluster of highly shared sequence variants as a technical artifact. Because HLA typing was unavailable for some donors at each locus, only the typed subset was used in association tests. Across donors, most TCR sequences were observed very rarely, whereas some public TCRs were present in many individuals.

The cohort was made up of about 610 healthy bone marrow donors. At the time of sampling, every cohort member was nominally healthy, though immune exposures that went unrecorded were likely present. The donor tested CMV seronegative and was one of the 352 seronegative cohort members. Every donor gave a peripheral blood sample, and the peripheral blood mononuclear cells from that sample were used for TCR beta sequencing. Genomic DNA was extracted from the blood cell samples with the Qiagen DNeasy Blood Extraction Kit. The CDR3 holds 17 amino acids from the cysteine to the phenylalanine. The kept DNA is CDR3 alone, 51 bases in frame from the first base. In the germline V gene (reference sequence), CDR1 corresponds to MNHEY and CDR2 to SMNVEV. For this chain, trimming is 6 bases at the V end and 4 bases at the J end, and the number of junction bases without a gene match is 11.

The chain couples TRBV27 to TRBJ2-3; the central 12 bases match TRBD1. Sequenced input: PBMCs. This clonotype was obtained from a girl aged 2-10 years in good health and CMV-seronegative. This receptor carries the CDR3 CASSYLGTGGIADTQYF. The DNA sequence reads TGTGCCAGCAGCTACCTCGGGACAGGGGGCATAGCAGATACGCAGTATTTT.